The 32 T cell receptor beta chains below all came from one sample that was sequenced in a study of cytomegalovirus exposure and HLA in healthy donors. The PCR used 60 Vbeta and 13 Jbeta primers. The method was immunoSEQ multiplex PCR; TCRdb's version includes in-frame clones alone and lacks a portion of them. The sample carries 120,000 to 150,000 clones, 60% to 85% recorded once. The sequencing sample was made of PBMCs. The receptors were sampled from a man aged 18 to 29 in good health and CMV-seronegative.

This clone showed up just a few times. The CDR3 sequence is CASSPSSGRTDTQYF. In DNA, the CDR3 is TGTGCCAGCAGCCCGTCTAGCGGGAGAACAGATACGCAGTATTTT. The J gene is TRBJ2-3, the V gene TRBV7-2; 10 bases are shared with TRBD2. From germline, CDR1 is SGHTA and CDR2 FQGNSA. The J segment lost 3 bases and the V segment lost 5 bases, leaving 5 bases of the junction unmatched. CDR3 length: 15 residues.

This clone was picked up a small number of times. The V call is TRBV5-1, the J call TRBJ2-7; 9 bases fit TRBD1. This CDR3 is 15 amino acids long. The V and J ends lost 0 bases and 6 bases, in that order; junction bases with no gene match: 7. Germline loops: CDR1 SGHRS, CDR2 YFSETQ. CDR3 region: CASSLDGTGSLEQYF. The CDR3 nucleotides read TGCGCCAGCAGCTTGGATGGGACAGGGAGCCTCGAGCAGTACTTC.

This chain uses TRBV30 with TRBJ2-5, with a possible D match to TRBD1 (5 bases). Trimming cost V 0 bases and J 1 base, with 9 bases left between them. Germline V lookup: CDR1 GTSNPN, CDR2 SVGIG (reference sequence). This CDR3 is 14 amino acids long. CDR3 region: CAWSVVRVQETQYF. CDR3 sequence (DNA): TGTGCCTGGAGTGTCGTCAGGGTCCAAGAGACCCAGTACTTC.

Only one count was recorded for this clone. The gene calls are TRBV7-6 and TRBJ2-5; D is ambiguous. The CDR3 spans 13 residues. Germline loops: CDR1 SGHVS, CDR2 FNYEAQ. V lost 1 base to trimming and J lost 0 bases, with 3 bases between them. For the CDR3, the DNA is TGTGCCAGCAGCTTAGGGCACCAAGAGACCCAGTACTTC. Its translation is CASSLGHQETQYF.

This clone has more than one count but fewer than ten. The chain carries TRBV18 and TRBJ1-1, with TRBD1 as a possible D gene (5 bases). The CDR3 has 14 amino acids. Trimming removed 3 bases at V and 1 base at J, with 9 bases between. The V gene's germline CDR1 is KGHSH and CDR2 LQKENI. DNA for the CDR3: TGTGCCAGCTCACCTAAACAGGAGAACACTGAAGCTTTCTTT. Amino acids: CASSPKQENTEAFF.

The chain couples TRBV13 to TRBJ2-1; D gene ambiguous. Germline loops: CDR1 PRHDT, CDR2 FYEKMQ (reference sequence). The CDR3 is 12 amino acids. V gave up 4 bases and J gave up 3 bases, with 4 bases separating them. The CDR3 reads CASSSRYNEQFF. The DNA for the CDR3 is TGTGCCAGCAGCTCCCGCTACAATGAGCAGTTCTTC.

This clone was detected only a few times. This chain connects TRBV7-9 to TRBJ2-6; unclear D gene. Trimming left V 5 bases short and J 0 bases short, with 8 bases between. The CDR3 spans 15 residues. Germline-derived CDR1 and CDR2 are SEHNR and FQNEAQ (reference sequence). In DNA, the CDR3 is TGTGCCAGCAGCCCCAAGAGCTCTGGGGCCAACGTCCTGACTTTC. Amino acids: CASSPKSSGANVLTF. Based on the CDR3 plus reference TRBV7-9 and TRBJ2-6, the full variable domain is DTGVSQNPRHKITKRGQNVTFRCDPISEHNRLYWYRQTLGQGPEFLTYFQNEAQLEKSRLLSDRFSAERPKGSFSTLEIQRTEQGDSAMYLCASSPKSSGANVLTFGAGSRLTVL.

The V and J genes are TRBV11-2 and TRBJ1-3; weak D call: TRBD1 (5 bases). This CDR3 is built from 13 residues. Germline V lookup: CDR1 SGHAT, CDR2 FQNNGV. Trimming cost V 4 bases and J 3 bases, with 7 bases left between them. The CDR3 DNA reads TGTGCCAGCAGCTCGGGACTTGGAAACACCATATATTTT. Amino acid sequence: CASSSGLGNTIYF.

Comment on this clone: The junction shows a germline mismatch at one end, possibly a read error. The chain uses TRBV4-1 and TRBJ1-1, with D hard to call. The CDR3 contains 15 residues. Germline CDR1 MGHRA, CDR2 YSYEKL. CDR3 nucleotides: TGCGCCAGCAGCCAAGATCTCGGAGGAGAGAGTGAAGCTCTCTTT. It translates to CASSQDLGGESEALF.

DNA for the CDR3: TGTGCCAGCAGTTTAGGGGGGGAGGACACTGAAGCTTTCTTT. Encoded protein: CASSLGGEDTEAFF. The genes are TRBV28 and TRBJ1-1; D possibly corresponds to TRBD1 (5 bases). With 2 bases removed from V and 3 bases from J, the gap between germline ends came to 10 bases. Per germline, CDR1 MDHEN and CDR2 SYDVKM. There are 14 residues in the CDR3.

The J gene is TRBJ2-5, the V gene TRBV6-1; 7 bases agree with TRBD2. V lost 8 bases, J lost 5 bases, and 14 bases stayed unmatched. Germline V lookup: CDR1 MNHNS, CDR2 SASEGT. The CDR3 contains 15 residues. DNA of the CDR3: TGTGCCAGCGACCAGTACCCCGGGGGGTGGGAGACCCAGTACTTC. Translation gives CASDQYPGGWETQYF.

The chain combines TRBV10-1 with TRBJ2-7; the D gene is possibly TRBD2 (8 bases). CDR3 length equals 16 residues. Germline CDR1 is WNHNN and CDR2 is SYGVQD (reference sequence). V lost 0 bases and J lost 2, with 14 bases in between. Written as DNA, the CDR3 is TGCGCCAGCAGTGAGTCGACGGGGGGGACAGCCTACGAGCAGTACTTC. As protein: CASSESTGGTAYEQYF.

The J gene is TRBJ1-3, the V gene TRBV18, with unresolved D. Germline-derived CDR1 and CDR2 are KGHSH and LQKENI. The V gene lost 2 bases and the J gene lost 0 bases, with 8 bases spanning the gap. This CDR3 is built from 15 residues. The chain's CDR3 is CASSPSSNSGNTIYF. The CDR3 DNA sequence: TGTGCCAGCTCACCATCGAGTAACTCTGGAAACACCATATATTTT.

V is TRBV6-6 and J is TRBJ2-7; perhaps TRBD1 as D (7 bases). The V gene lost 2 bases and the J gene lost 3 bases, with 11 bases spanning the gap. The CDR3 covers 14 residues. Germline CDR1 MNHNY, CDR2 SVGAGI (reference sequence). The CDR3: CASSYAGQLYEQYF. The DNA for the CDR3 is TGTGCCAGCAGTTACGCGGGACAGCTCTACGAGCAGTACTTC.

This chain links TRBV7-8 with TRBJ2-2, with D perhaps matching TRBD1 (6 bases). The CDR3 extends over 16 amino acids. Germline V CDR1 and CDR2: SGHVS, FQNEAQ. Between the trimmed V and J ends, which lost 4 bases and 2 bases, there was a span of 14 bases. The CDR3 nucleotides are TGTGCCAGCAGCTCCGGGGCAGGGGCAAACACCGGGGAGCTGTTTTTT. It translates to CASSSGAGANTGELFF.

The J gene is TRBJ2-7, the V gene TRBV11-3; TRBD2 agrees at 13 bases. The CDR3 contains 15 residues. The germline V gene encodes CDR1 SGHNT and CDR2 YENEEA. Trimming took 5 bases from V and 12 from J; bases not matched to a gene: 13. The CDR3 DNA reads TGTGCCAGCAGCCGGGGGAGGGGGACTAGCGGGATTCTGTACTTC. Amino acid sequence: CASSRGRGTSGILYF.

This chain connects TRBV29-1 to TRBJ1-2; D not certain. This CDR3 is 11 amino acids long. Between the trimmed V and J ends, which lost 3 bases and 5 bases, there was a span of 7 bases. Germline loops: CDR1 SQVTM, CDR2 ANQGSEA. DNA for the CDR3: TGCAGCGTTGACCCCGGGTATGGCTACACCTTC. Protein product: CSVDPGYGYTF.

This clone was observed once. V gene TRBV21-1 combines with J gene TRBJ2-2; the table's TRBD1 call for D was not verified on the DNA. TRBV21-1 is a pseudogene. This CDR3 region has 15 residues. The CDR3 loop reads CASSKVQRNTGELFF. CDR3 coding DNA: TGTGCCAGCAGCAAGGTACAGAGGAACACCGGGGAGCTGTTTTTT.

This chain uses TRBV18 with TRBJ1-1, with D uncertain. The V end was cut by 0 bases, the J end by 10 bases, with 12 bases between. The CDR3 spans 13 residues. From germline, CDR1 is KGHSH and CDR2 LQKENI. The CDR3 nucleotides are TGTGCCAGCTCACCACCTTTCCCCCTAGGAGCTTTCTTT. As protein: CASSPPFPLGAFF. Drawing the rest from reference TRBV18 and TRBJ1-1, the complete variable domain is NAGVMQNPRHLVRRRGQEARLRCSPMKGHSHVYWYRQLPEEGLKFMVYLQKENIIDESGMPKERFSAEFPKEGPSILRIQQVVRGDSAAYFCASSPPFPLGAFFGQGTRLTVV.

J is TRBJ2-3 and V is TRBV15; 8 bases fit TRBD2. The V and J ends lost 5 bases and 2 bases, in that order; junction bases with no gene match: 15. Per the germline V gene, CDR1 is LNHNV and CDR2 is YYDKDF (reference sequence). CDR3 length equals 18 residues. The DNA of the CDR3 is TGTGCCACCAGCGGGACCCGGGAAAGCGGGGGTCCCACAGATACGCAGTATTTT. Its protein is CATSGTRESGGPTDTQYF.

The chain joins TRBV28 to TRBJ2-2; D ambiguous. This CDR3 has 14 amino acids. Germline V gene lookup returns CDR1 MDHEN and CDR2 SYDVKM. V lost 3 bases and J lost 8, with 13 bases in between. CDR3 loop: CASSFTPPQGELFF. In DNA form, the CDR3 reads TGTGCCAGCAGTTTCACCCCCCCACAAGGGGAGCTGTTTTTT.

This clone was recorded once. The gene calls are TRBV27 and TRBJ1-1, with 8 bases aligning to TRBD1. The CDR3 is made up of 16 amino acids. In germline, CDR1 is MNHEY, CDR2 SMNVEV (reference sequence). V lost 2 bases to trimming and J lost 0 bases; unmatched junction nucleotides: 5. The DNA of the CDR3 is TGTGCCAGCAGTTTAAGGACAGGGAGGATGAACACTGAAGCTTTCTTT. This encodes CASSLRTGRMNTEAFF.

The chain is built from TRBV5-4 and TRBJ2-3, with 10 bases identical to TRBD2. After removal of 0 bases from V and 2 bases from J, the junction contained 9 bases not matched to a gene. This CDR3 region has 18 residues. Germline-derived CDR1 and CDR2 are SGHNT and YYREEE (reference sequence). CDR3 sequence: CASSLGKVSGRNTDTQYF. The DNA of the CDR3 is TGTGCCAGCAGCTTGGGAAAGGTTAGCGGGAGGAACACAGATACGCAGTATTTT.

J is TRBJ2-7 and V is TRBV27; 9 bases map to TRBD1. V was clipped by 5 bases and J by 5 bases; unmatched bases: 7. Germline lookup yields CDR1 MNHEY and CDR2 SMNVEV (reference sequence). This CDR3 is built from 14 residues. CDR3 amino acids: CASSAGTGFNEQYF. The CDR3 nucleotides are TGTGCCAGCAGTGCTGGGACAGGGTTCAACGAGCAGTACTTC.

This chain uses TRBV18 with TRBJ1-1; D unresolved. V lost 3 bases, J lost 9 bases, and 11 bases lay in between. This CDR3 has 12 residues. CDR1 KGHSH and CDR2 LQKENI come from the germline V gene. The CDR3 DNA follows: TGTGCCAGCTCACCCTCCGCGTTGCAAGCTTTCTTT. Its translation: CASSPSALQAFF.

The chain is built from TRBV11-3 and TRBJ1-4, with 10 bases that match TRBD1. Germline V lookup: CDR1 SGHNT, CDR2 YENEEA. The CDR3 extends over 19 amino acids. The junction had 8 bases not matched to a gene; V was cut back by 1 base and J by 0 bases. CDR3 DNA: TGTGCCAGCAGCTTAGGACAGGGGGCCGCCTCTGCAACTAATGAAAAACTGTTTTTT. Protein: CASSLGQGAASATNEKLFF.

This rearrangement joins TRBV5-4 to TRBJ2-7; TRBD1 matches 8 bases. There are 13 residues in the CDR3. Looked up from germline, CDR1 is SGHNT and CDR2 is YYREEE (reference sequence). The junction had 5 bases not matched to a gene; V was cut back by 4 bases and J by 5 bases. The CDR3 sequence is CASSLDRENEQYF. The CDR3 bases are TGTGCCAGCAGCCTGGACAGGGAAAACGAGCAGTACTTC.

This chain joins TRBV18 and TRBJ1-2, with D possibly TRBD1 on 6 matching bases. The V gene's germline CDR1 is KGHSH and CDR2 LQKENI. Trimming left V 3 bases short and J 2 bases short, with 10 bases between. This CDR3 contains 14 residues. For the CDR3, the DNA is TGTGCCAGCTCACCTAGGCAGGGGAACTATGGCTACACCTTC. As protein: CASSPRQGNYGYTF.

The chain combines TRBV11-2 with TRBJ2-1, with D unresolved. This CDR3 is built from 15 residues. V was shortened by 1 base and J by 0 bases, with 7 bases between the two germline ends. Germline CDR1 SGHAT, CDR2 FQNNGV. CDR3 in amino acids: CASSLVPGSYNEQFF. CDR3 in DNA: TGTGCCAGCAGCTTAGTTCCGGGCTCCTACAATGAGCAGTTCTTC.

V usage is TRBV5-1 and J usage is TRBJ2-2, with a weak D call TRBD2 (5 bases). V was trimmed by 0 bases and J by 0 bases, leaving 9 bases between them. This CDR3 has 16 residues. The germline CDR1 and CDR2 sequences are SGHRS and YFSETQ. The CDR3 region has the DNA TGCGCCAGCAGCTTGGTAGCGAATGCGAACACCGGGGAGCTGTTTTTT. Translation gives CASSLVANANTGELFF. The full variable domain, in which reference TRBV5-1 and TRBJ2-2 provide the parts outside the CDR3, is KAGVTQTPRYLIKTRGQQVTLSCSPISGHRSVSWYQQTPGQGLQFLFEYFSETQRNKGNFPGRFSGRQFSNSRSEMNVSTLELGDSALYLCASSLVANANTGELFFGEGSRLTVL.

The J gene is TRBJ2-2, the V gene TRBV5-5; possible D gene TRBD1, 5 bases. Per the germline V gene, CDR1 is SGHKS and CDR2 is YYEKEE (reference sequence). V was cut by 0 bases and J by 5 bases, with 17 bases left in between. This CDR3 spans 17 amino acids. In nucleotides, the CDR3 is TGTGCCAGCAGCTTGGTGTTCTCAGGGTTAGGAACCGGGGAGCTGTTTTTT. It specifies CASSLVFSGLGTGELFF. Together with reference TRBV5-5 and TRBJ2-2, the CDR3 gives the full variable domain: DAGVTQSPTHLIKTRGQQVTLRCSPISGHKSVSWYQQVLGQGPQFIFQYYEKEERGRGNFPDRFSARQFPNYSSELNVNALLLGDSALYLCASSLVFSGLGTGELFFGEGSRLTVL.

The table lists this clone with a few counts. The chain joins TRBV7-3 to TRBJ2-2; unclear D gene. This CDR3 is built from 14 residues. V was shortened by 4 bases and J by 7 bases, with 13 bases between the two germline ends. Germline CDR1 is SGHTA and CDR2 is FQGTGA. The CDR3 DNA reads as TGTGCCAGCAGCTCCCTAGTTTCACACGGGGAGCTGTTTTTT. Translated: CASSSLVSHGELFF.